Reported below is one T cell receptor beta chain. These data come from a study of blood T cell repertoires in COVID-19. The CDR3 runs to 14 residues. CDR1 LGHDT and CDR2 YNNKEL come from the germline V gene (reference sequence). The V and J ends lost 7 bases and 5 bases, in that order; junction bases with no gene match: 7. Sequencing used immunoSEQ multiplex PCR; TCRdb keeps in-frame clones, though not all of them. This table holds roughly 92,000 clones, about nine tenths found once. The specimen was peripheral blood. The gene calls are TRBV3-1 (or the pseudogene TRBV3-2) and TRBJ1-1, with 10 bases matching TRBD1. The source is an elderly woman with acute or convalescent COVID-19. The CDR3 loop is CASNLRDRGTEAFF. CDR3 DNA sequence: TGTGCCAGCAACCTCCGGGACAGGGGTACTGAAGCTTTCTTT.